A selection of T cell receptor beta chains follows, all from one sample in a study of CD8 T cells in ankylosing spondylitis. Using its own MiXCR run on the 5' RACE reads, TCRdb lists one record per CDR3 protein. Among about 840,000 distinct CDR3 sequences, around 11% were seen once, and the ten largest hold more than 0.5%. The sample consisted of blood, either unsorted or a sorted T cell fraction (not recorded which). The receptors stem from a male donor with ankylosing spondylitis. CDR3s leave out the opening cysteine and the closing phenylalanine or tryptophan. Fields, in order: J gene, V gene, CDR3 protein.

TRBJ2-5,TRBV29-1,SVFRAGETQY
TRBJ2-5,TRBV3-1,ASSHPGGETQY
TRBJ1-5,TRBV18,ASSPPGQQPQH
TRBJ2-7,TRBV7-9,ASSPREETYEQY
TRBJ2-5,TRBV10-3,AISDSGGSKETQY
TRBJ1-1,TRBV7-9,ASSGTGSMNTEAF
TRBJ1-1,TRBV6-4,ASSGSLGAEAF
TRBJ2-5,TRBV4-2,ASSQGVLGETQY
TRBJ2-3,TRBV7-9,ASSQPDSGYATDTQY
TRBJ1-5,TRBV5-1,ASSLVFNQPQH
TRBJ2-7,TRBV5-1,ASRNAGAYEQY
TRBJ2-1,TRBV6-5,ASSYAGGYSSYNEQF
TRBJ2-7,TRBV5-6,ASSSRLRGAEQY
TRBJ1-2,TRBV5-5,ASSSWGQKPNYGYT
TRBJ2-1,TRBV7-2,ASSLNAYYNEQF
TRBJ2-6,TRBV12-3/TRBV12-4,ASSEGGGANVLT
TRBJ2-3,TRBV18,ASSRLLTDTQY
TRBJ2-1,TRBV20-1,SASGGGNEQF
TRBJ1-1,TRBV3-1,ASRRGPGNTEAF
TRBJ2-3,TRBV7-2,ASSFGTSEYTQY
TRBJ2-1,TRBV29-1,SVIGTARSYNEQF
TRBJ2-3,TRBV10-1,ASSEYDLTDTQY
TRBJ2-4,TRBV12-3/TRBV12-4,ASSPDIFRNIQY
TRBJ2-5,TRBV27,ASGLAGYQETQY
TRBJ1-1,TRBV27,ASSKPGQGYTEAF
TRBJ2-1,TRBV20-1,SARDYEIYNEQF
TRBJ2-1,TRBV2,ASMNPRAKAVNEQF
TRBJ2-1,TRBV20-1,SADPGHKSSYNEQF
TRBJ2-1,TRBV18,ASSPSGTVYNEQF
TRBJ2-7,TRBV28,ASSLLTGISSYEQY
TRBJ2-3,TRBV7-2,ASSFQPGLESTDTQY
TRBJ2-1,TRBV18,ASSPLAGEGEQF
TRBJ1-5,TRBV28,ASSWIGEGQPQH
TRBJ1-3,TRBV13,ASSLYSGNTIY
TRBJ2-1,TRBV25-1,ASSEYETFNEQF
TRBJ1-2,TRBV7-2,ASSIYRDTNYGYT
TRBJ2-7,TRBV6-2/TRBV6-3,ASSQAGTPYSYEQY
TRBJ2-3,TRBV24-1,ATSDPGRGTDTQY
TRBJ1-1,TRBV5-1,ASSSPDRQPGAF
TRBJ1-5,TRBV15,ATSRGDSRVPQH
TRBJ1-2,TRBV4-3,ASSQDRYEKGYT
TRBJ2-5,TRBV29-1,SVDRQTQY
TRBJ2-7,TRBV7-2,ASLLGGGVSYEQY
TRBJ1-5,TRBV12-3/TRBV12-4,ASRQVNNQPQH
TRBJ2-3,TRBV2,ASISSGTGKVDTQY
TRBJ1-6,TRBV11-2,ASSATGRPYNSPLH
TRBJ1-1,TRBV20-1,SANQGDTEAF
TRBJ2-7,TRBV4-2,ASSQRGRGPLNEQY
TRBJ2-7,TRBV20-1,SARDGGRDYEQY
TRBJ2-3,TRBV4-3,ASSQAYRTDTQY
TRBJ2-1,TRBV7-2,ASSLVPASGNNEQF
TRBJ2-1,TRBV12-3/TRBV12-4,ASSQLAGTYNEQF
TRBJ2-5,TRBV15,ATSRGQGYQETQY
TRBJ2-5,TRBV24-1,ATSDSRDRQETQY
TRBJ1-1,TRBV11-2,ASSLVGRSQHSNTEAF
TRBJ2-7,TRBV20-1,SALAGAHSYEQY
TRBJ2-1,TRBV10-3,AISNGTSRGNEQF
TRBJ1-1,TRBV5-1,ASSLVQETFSNTEAF